The clone carrying this T cell receptor (beta chain) was found many times. The data were obtained in a study of Graves' ophthalmopathy and Graves' hyperthyroidism. Study-level background: Stable hyperthyroidism was defined by absence of ophthalmopathy within 18 months of follow-up.

CDR3 length: 16 residues. From germline, CDR1 is SGHVS and CDR2 FQNEAQ. V dropped 4 bases and J dropped 2 bases, with 18 bases sitting between them. The authors amplified TCR beta CDR3 regions from RNA transcripts. HTBI primers were used in a first-round RT-PCR, which preceded a second-round multiplex PCR. TCRdb analysed the multiplex PCR reads with MiXCR anew, one entry per CDR3 protein. The sample holds more than 1,000,000 distinct CDR3 sequences, roughly two fifths seen once. The source of this sequence is an adult man with Graves' hyperthyroidism. Sequenced: peripheral blood or thyroid tissue (not recorded which). The J gene is TRBJ2-7, the V gene TRBV7-8; possible D gene TRBD2, 5 bases. The CDR3 sequence: CASSSWENEGPYEQYF. CDR3 coding DNA: TGTGCCAGCAGCTCTTGGGAGAACGAAGGTCCCTACGAGCAGTACTTC.